The clone carrying this T cell receptor (beta chain) was recorded only once. This sample was included in a study of blood T cell repertoires in COVID-19. Turning to the study itself: There were acute and convalescent COVID-19 samples, and they came from the United States, Italy and Spain. Sample material is recorded as cDNA or gDNA derived from T cells, B-cell-depleted T cells, or PBMCs.

In the study's own analysis: Nucleated cell number was recorded as an estimate derived from reference gene primer amplification. The data were produced by immunoSEQ multiplex PCR, yet TCRdb's version contains in-frame clones alone and is incomplete. The D gene and trimming were derived from the DNA, and the V and J assignments and clone size from that table. This repertoire shows some 150,000 clones, roughly 82% found once; its top ten account for approximately 5%. Germline trimming cut 2 bases from V and 0 bases from J; bases unmatched to any gene: 9. CDR3 length equals 17 residues. CDR1 is MNHNS, CDR2 SASEGT, per germline.

Sequenced input: peripheral blood. This sequence originates from a human donor in a cohort sampled during active COVID-19. This chain uses TRBV6-1 with TRBJ2-7, with TRBD2 matching over 8 bases. The CDR3 DNA follows: TGTGCCAGCAGTGAATATAGTAGCGGGGCCTTCTCCTACGAGCAGTACTTC. Amino acids: CASSEYSSGAFSYEQYF.